This TCR beta chain was captured in a study of T cell responses to AZD1222 COVID-19 vaccine. General study points: Vaccination with two AZD1222 doses was followed by a rise in Spike-specific TCR breadth and depth. The study found vaccine-associated CD4 TCRs spanning spike, dominant at 160-218 and 743-854. Repertoire sampling occurred only after the peak T cell response.

A word on this clone: Its matching antigen is unknown.

Germline CDR1 and CDR2: SGHAT and FQNNGV. CDR3 size: 15 residues. V was shortened by 1 base and J by 3 bases, with 9 bases between the two germline ends. The protocol was immunoSEQ multiplex PCR, while the TCRdb copy is restricted to in-frame clones and leaves out a portion. The sample lists 150,000 or so clones, about 91% occurring once. The sequence was obtained from an adult in good health. The chain has TRBV11-2 and TRBJ2-2, with D perhaps TRBD1 (5 bases). The source material was peripheral blood, sampled on day 0 of AZD1222 vaccination. CDR3 protein: CASSLVGPHTGELFF. The DNA for the CDR3 is TGTGCCAGCAGCTTAGTGGGGCCCCACACCGGGGAGCTGTTTTTT.